Presented here are 5 T cell receptor beta chains from one specimen sequenced in a study of blood T cell repertoires in COVID-19 (dated by TCRdb to about 2020). The library was produced with the immunoSEQ multiplex PCR assay. TCRdb obtained this table from immuneACCESS and retained in-frame rearrangements with V and J assigned. These tables miss some clones; where compared with another copy, unresolved V genes account for less than half of the shortfall, and the remainder is unexplained. Present in this sample are over 250,000 clones, approximately 90% of which were seen just once. The ten biggest clones cover approximately 3.7% of the sample. The sequenced sample consisted of peripheral blood. The receptors originated from a man between 60 and 75 years old who had recovered from COVID-19.

The chain has TRBV9 and TRBJ1-2; 11 bases are shared with TRBD1. Trimming removed 3 bases from V and 6 bases from J; junction bases left unmatched: 7. This CDR3 region has 15 residues. The germline CDR1 and CDR2 sequences are SGDLS and YYNGEE. The DNA for the CDR3 is TGTGCCAGCAGCGAAGAGGACAGGGGGCGCGATGGCTACACCTTC. Translation gives CASSEEDRGRDGYTF.

The chain recombines TRBV3-1 (or the pseudogene TRBV3-2) with TRBJ2-7, with 9 bases identical to TRBD1. The CDR3 runs 16 residues. Trimming removed 1 base from V and 2 bases from J; junction bases left unmatched: 6. The germline V gene has CDR1 LGHDT and CDR2 YNNKEL (reference sequence). CDR3 residues: CASSQGDGTGPYEQYF. The CDR3 DNA reads TGTGCCAGCAGCCAAGGAGATGGGACAGGGCCCTACGAGCAGTACTTC.

The chain is built from TRBV3-1 (or the pseudogene TRBV3-2) and TRBJ2-1; no reliable D call. The V end was cut by 1 base, the J end by 9 bases, with 16 bases between. Germline V gene data show CDR1 as LGHDT and CDR2 as YNNKEL (reference sequence). CDR3 size: 15 residues. The CDR3 protein is CASSQVRLSPTEQFF. The CDR3 bases are TGTGCCAGCAGCCAAGTGCGACTCTCCCCAACTGAGCAGTTCTTC.

There are a few counts of this clone. This rearrangement joins TRBV7-2 to TRBJ2-7; 8 positions agree with TRBD1. Germline loops: CDR1 SGHTA, CDR2 FQGNSA. CDR3 size: 15 residues. V dropped 7 bases and J dropped 3; count of bases not matched to a gene: 11. CDR3 region: CASTRGGTGDYEQYF. Here the CDR3 DNA reads TGTGCCAGCACCAGAGGGGGGACAGGCGACTACGAGCAGTACTTC. Combining the CDR3 with reference TRBV7-2 and TRBJ2-7 gives the whole variable domain GAGVSQSPSNKVTEKGKDVELRCDPISGHTALYWYRQSLGQGLEFLIYFQGNSAPDKSGLPSDRFSAERTGGSVSTLTIQRTQQEDSAVYLCASTRGGTGDYEQYFGPGTRLTVT.

The V call is TRBV19, the J call TRBJ2-3; D perhaps matches TRBD2 (6 bases). V was pared by 6 bases and J by 0 bases, with 16 bases between. The CDR3 has 16 residues. Per the germline V gene, CDR1 is LNHDA and CDR2 is SQIVND (reference sequence). The CDR3 bases are TGTGCCAGTAGGCTTCGACTAGATTCTAGCACAGATACGCAGTATTTT. Protein product: CASRLRLDSSTDTQYF.